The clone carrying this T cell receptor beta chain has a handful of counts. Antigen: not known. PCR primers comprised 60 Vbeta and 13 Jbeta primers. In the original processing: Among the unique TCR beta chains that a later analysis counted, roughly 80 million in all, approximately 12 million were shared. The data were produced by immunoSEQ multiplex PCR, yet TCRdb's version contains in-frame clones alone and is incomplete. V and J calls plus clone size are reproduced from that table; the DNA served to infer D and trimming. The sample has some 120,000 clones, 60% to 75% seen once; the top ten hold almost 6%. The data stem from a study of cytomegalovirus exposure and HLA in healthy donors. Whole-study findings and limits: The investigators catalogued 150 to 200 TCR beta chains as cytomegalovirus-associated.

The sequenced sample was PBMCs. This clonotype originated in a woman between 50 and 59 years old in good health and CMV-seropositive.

The CDR3 protein is CASSPGTKYQETQYF. Written as DNA, the CDR3 is TGTGCCAGTAGTCCCGGGACAAAGTACCAAGAGACCCAGTACTTC. The chain recombines TRBV19 with TRBJ2-5, with D tentatively TRBD1 (6 bases). The CDR3 length is 15 residues. V dropped 5 bases and J dropped 0 bases, with 13 bases sitting between them. Germline values: CDR1 LNHDA, CDR2 SQIVND (reference sequence).